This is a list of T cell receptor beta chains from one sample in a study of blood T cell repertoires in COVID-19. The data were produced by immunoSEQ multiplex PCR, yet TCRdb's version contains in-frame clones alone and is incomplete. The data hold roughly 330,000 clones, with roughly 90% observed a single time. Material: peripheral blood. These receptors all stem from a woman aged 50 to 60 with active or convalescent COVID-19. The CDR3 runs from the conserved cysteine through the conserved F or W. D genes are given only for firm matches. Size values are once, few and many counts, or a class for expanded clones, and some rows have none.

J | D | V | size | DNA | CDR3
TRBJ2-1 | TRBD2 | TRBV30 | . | TGTGCCTGGGCCCCGGGACTAGCGGAAAATGAGCAGTTCTTC | CAWAPGLAENEQFF
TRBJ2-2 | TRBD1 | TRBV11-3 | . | TGTGCCAGCAGCTTAGACCCGGGACAGGGAAAGGCCGGGGAGCTGTTTTTT | CASSLDPGQGKAGELFF
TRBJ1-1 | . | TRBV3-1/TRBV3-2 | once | TGTGCCAGCAGCCAGGCGGGGGGGACTGAAGCTTTCTTT | CASSQAGGTEAFF
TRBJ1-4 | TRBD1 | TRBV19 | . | TGTGCCAGTAGTCCCCGGACAGGCGGGGATGAAAAACTGTTTTTT | CASSPRTGGDEKLFF
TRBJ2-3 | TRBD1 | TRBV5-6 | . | TGTGCCAGCAGCCAGCTTGTAGGGACAGGGTTTCACACAGATACGCAGTATTTT | CASSQLVGTGFHTDTQYF
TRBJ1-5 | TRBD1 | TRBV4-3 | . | TGCGCCAGCAGCCAAGATCGGACAGGCAAGCGACCCCAGCATTTT | CASSQDRTGKRPQHF
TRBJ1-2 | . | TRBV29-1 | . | TGCAGCGTTGAGCAGGGGATCCGTGGCTACACCTTC | CSVEQGIRGYTF
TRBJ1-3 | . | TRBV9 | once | TGTGCCAGCAGCCCCGTGGGGGGTGGGGCTGGAAACACCATATATTTT | CASSPVGGGAGNTIYF
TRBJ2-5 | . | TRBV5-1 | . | TGCGCCAGCAGCTTGGCCTCGAGCAAGGGGGAGACCCAGTACTTC | CASSLASSKGETQYF
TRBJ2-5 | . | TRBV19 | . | TGTGCCAGTACCACAACTTGGGGGGTTTGGGAGACCCAGTACTTC | CASTTTWGVWETQYF
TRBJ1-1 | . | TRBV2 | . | TGTGCCAGCAGACGATGGACTGGGAACACTGAAGCTTTCTTT | CASRRWTGNTEAFF
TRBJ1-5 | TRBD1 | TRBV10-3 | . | TGTGCCATCAGTGAAGACAGGGATCAGCCCCAGCATTTT | CAISEDRDQPQHF
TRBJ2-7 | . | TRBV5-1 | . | TGCGCCAGCAGCTTGTCAGGCTACGAGCAGTACTTC | CASSLSGYEQYF
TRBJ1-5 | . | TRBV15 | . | TGTGCCACCAGCAGAGACGGTAGCAATCAGCCCCAGCATTTT | CATSRDGSNQPQHF
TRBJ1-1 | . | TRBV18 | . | TGTGCCAGCTCACCATACGGGATGGACACTGAAGCTTTCTTT | CASSPYGMDTEAFF
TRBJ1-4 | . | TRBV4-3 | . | TGCGCCAGCAGCCAAGATGGAAGGACATCGGGGGGTGAAAAACTGTTTTTT | CASSQDGRTSGGEKLFF
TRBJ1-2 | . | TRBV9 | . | TGTGCCAGCAGCGCAGACCAACAGTCGGGGTATGGCTACACCTTC | CASSADQQSGYGYTF
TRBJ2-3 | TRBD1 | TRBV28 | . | TGTGCCAGCAGCTTCGGACAGGGGGCAGATACGCAGTATTTT | CASSFGQGADTQYF
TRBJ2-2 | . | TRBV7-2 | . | TGTGCCAGCAGCTTAAATCCCCTAGTTTCTGGCACCGGGGAGCTGTTTTTT | CASSLNPLVSGTGELFF
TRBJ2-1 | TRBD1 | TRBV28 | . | TGTGCCAGCAGGGATCCGGACAGGCCCTACAATGAGCAGTTCTTC | CASRDPDRPYNEQFF
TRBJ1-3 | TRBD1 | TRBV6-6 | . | TGTGCCAGCACCGGACAGGGCAACACCATATATTTT | CASTGQGNTIYF
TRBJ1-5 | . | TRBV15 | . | TGTGCCACCAGCGCGGCCAGGAGGCAGCCCCAGCATTTT | CATSAARRQPQHF
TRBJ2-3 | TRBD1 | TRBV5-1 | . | TGCGCCAGCAGCTTGGGACAGGGGGCAGTAGATACGCAGTATTTT | CASSLGQGAVDTQYF
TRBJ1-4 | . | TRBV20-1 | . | TGCAGTGTACAGGGAAATGAAAAACTGTTTTTT | CSVQGNEKLFF
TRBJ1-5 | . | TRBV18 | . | TGTGCCAGCTCACCAGGGGGGAATCAGCCCCAGCATTTT | CASSPGGNQPQHF
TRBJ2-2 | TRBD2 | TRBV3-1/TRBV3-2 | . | TGTGCCAGCAGCCTATTCGCGGGAGTACGAAACACCGGGGAGCTGTTTTTT | CASSLFAGVRNTGELFF
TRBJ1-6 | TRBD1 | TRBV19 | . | TGTGCCAGTAGTACCCTTCGACAGGGGTGGCATTCACCCCTCCACTTT | CASSTLRQGWHSPLHF
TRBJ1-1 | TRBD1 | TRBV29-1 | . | TGCAGCGTTCGGACAGGCGCCAACACTGAAGCTTTCTTT | CSVRTGANTEAFF
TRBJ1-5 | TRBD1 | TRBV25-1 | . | TGTGCCAGCTCCGGGACAGGATATAGCAATCAGCCCCAGCATTTT | CASSGTGYSNQPQHF
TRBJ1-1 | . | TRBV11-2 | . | TGTGCCAGCAGCCGGGTCAATAGGAGACTTACTGAAGCTTTCTTT | CASSRVNRRLTEAFF
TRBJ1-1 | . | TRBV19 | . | TGTGCCAGTAGTATAGATCCAGGAAGCACTGAAGCTTTCTTT | CASSIDPGSTEAFF
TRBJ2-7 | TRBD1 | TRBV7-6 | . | TGTGCCAGCAGCTTAGGGGGACAGATGTACGAGCAGTACTTC | CASSLGGQMYEQYF
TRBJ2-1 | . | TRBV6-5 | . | TGTGCCAGCAGCGGCGGATTCTACAATGAGCAGTTCTTC | CASSGGFYNEQFF
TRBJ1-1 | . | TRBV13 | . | TGTGCCAGCAGCTTAGGCGGGGATTTTACTGAAGCTTTCTTT | CASSLGGDFTEAFF
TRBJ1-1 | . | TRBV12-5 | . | TGTGCTAGTGGTTTGCCTCCTGAGGGAGTGAACACTGAAGCTTTCTTT | CASGLPPEGVNTEAFF
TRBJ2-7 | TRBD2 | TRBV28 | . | TGTGCCAGCAGTTCCTCGGGGGGGAAGTCCTACGAGCAGTACTTC | CASSSSGGKSYEQYF
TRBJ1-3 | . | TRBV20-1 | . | TGCAGTGCTAGTGGAGAGCTCTCTGGAAACACCATATATTTT | CSASGELSGNTIYF
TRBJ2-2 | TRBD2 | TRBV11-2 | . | TGTGCCAGCAGCTTAGGCCGACTAGCGGGAGCCCCCTACGGGGAGCTGTTTTTT | CASSLGRLAGAPYGELFF
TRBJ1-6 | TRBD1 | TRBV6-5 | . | TGTGCCAGCAGTTACTCTGGGACAGGGAGTAATTCACCCCTCCACTTT | CASSYSGTGSNSPLHF
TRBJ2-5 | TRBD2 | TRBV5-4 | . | TGTGCCAGCAGCTTGAGCGGGGTCCAAGAGACCCAGTACTTC | CASSLSGVQETQYF
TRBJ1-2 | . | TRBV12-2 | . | TGTGCAAGTCGCCTCCCGGGCCGGACATCAGTCTATGGCTACACCTTC | CASRLPGRTSVYGYTF
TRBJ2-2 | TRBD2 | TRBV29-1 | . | TGCAGCGTCGAGCGGGAGGATGACGGGGAGCTGTTTTTT | CSVEREDDGELFF
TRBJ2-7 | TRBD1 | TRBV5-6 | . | TGTGCCAGCAGCTTCCAGGGGGCAATCAGCTCCTACGAGCAGTACTTC | CASSFQGAISSYEQYF
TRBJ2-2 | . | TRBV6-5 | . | TGTGCCAGCAGTTATGGGCCAGGGGAGCTGTTTTTT | CASSYGPGELFF
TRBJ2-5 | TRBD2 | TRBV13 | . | TGTGCCAGCAGCCCCATCCTAGCGGGCGAGACCCAGTACTTC | CASSPILAGETQYF
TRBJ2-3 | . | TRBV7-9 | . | TGTGCCAGCAGCTCCGAGGGGGGGGGCCAGTATTTT | CASSSEGGGQYF
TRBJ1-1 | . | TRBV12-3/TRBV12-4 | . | TGTGCCAGCAGCCTAGGGGAGGGCACTGAAGCTTTCTTT | CASSLGEGTEAFF
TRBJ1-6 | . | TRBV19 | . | TGTGCCAGTAGCGACTTTACAGGGAATTCACCCCTCCACTTT | CASSDFTGNSPLHF
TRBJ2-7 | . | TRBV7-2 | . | TGTGCCAGCAGCACCCCGGGAGTTTACTACGAGCAGTACTTC | CASSTPGVYYEQYF
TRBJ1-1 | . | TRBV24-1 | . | TGTGCCACCAGTGAAAGGGCAGGAGGTTCTGAAGCTTTCTTT | CATSERAGGSEAFF
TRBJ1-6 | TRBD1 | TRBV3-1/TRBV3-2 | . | TGTGCCAGCAGCCCTCCGGGGACAGGGGGCTTACCCCTCCACTTT | CASSPPGTGGLPLHF
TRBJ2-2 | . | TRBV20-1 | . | TGCAGTGCTAGTGATCAGGGCATCACCGGGGAGCTGTTTTTT | CSASDQGITGELFF
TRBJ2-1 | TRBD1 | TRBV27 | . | TGTGCCAGCAGTTTAGAGGGACAGGGGTACAATGAGCAGTTCTTC | CASSLEGQGYNEQFF
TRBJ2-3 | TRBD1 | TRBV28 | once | TGTGCCAGCAGTAAAGGACAGGGTCCCCGGGCAGATACGCAGTATTTT | CASSKGQGPRADTQYF
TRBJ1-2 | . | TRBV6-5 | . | TGTGCCAGCAGTTACTCTCCCGACAGCCTCCTGGGCTACACCTTC | CASSYSPDSLLGYTF